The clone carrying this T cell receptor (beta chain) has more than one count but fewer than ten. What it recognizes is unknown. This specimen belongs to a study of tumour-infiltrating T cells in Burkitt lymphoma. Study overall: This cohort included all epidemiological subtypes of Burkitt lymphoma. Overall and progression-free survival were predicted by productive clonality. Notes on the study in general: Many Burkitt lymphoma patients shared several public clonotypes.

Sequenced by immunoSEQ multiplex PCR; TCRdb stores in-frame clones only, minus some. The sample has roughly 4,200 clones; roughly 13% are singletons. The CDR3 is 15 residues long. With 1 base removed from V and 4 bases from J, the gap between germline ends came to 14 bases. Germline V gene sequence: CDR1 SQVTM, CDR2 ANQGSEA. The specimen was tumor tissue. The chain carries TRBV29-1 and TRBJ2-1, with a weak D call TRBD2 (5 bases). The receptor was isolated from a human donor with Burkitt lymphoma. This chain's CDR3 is CSVEAPERAYNEQFF. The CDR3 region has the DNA TGCAGCGTTGAAGCCCCGGAGAGGGCTTACAATGAGCAGTTCTTC.